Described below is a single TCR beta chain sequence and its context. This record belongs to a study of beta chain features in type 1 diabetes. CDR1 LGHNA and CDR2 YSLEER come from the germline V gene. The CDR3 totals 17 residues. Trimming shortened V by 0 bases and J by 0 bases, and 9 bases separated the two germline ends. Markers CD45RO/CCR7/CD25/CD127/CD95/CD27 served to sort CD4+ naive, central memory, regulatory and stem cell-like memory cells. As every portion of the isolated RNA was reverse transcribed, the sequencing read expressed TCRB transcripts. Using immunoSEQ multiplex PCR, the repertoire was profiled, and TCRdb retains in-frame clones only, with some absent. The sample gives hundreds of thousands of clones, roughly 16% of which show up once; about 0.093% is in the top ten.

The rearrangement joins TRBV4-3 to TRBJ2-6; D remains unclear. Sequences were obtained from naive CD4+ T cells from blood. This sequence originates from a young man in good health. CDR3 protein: CASSQEGGSSGANVLTF. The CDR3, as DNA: TGCGCCAGCAGCCAAGAGGGTGGCAGCTCTGGGGCCAACGTCCTGACTTTC.